Presented here are 24 T cell receptor beta chains from one specimen sequenced in a study of PD-L1 blockade in urothelial cancer. Time point in this sample: peripheral blood 6 weeks after treatment start. The protocol was immunoSEQ multiplex PCR, while the TCRdb copy is restricted to in-frame clones and leaves out a portion. The sample consists of 40,000 to 45,000 clones, about 85% of them appearing once. This sample comprised PBMCs, obtained around atezolizumab (anti-PD-L1) treatment. These TCRs come from a man aged 70-80 years with urothelial cancer.

J is TRBJ2-7 and V is TRBV10-3; perhaps TRBD2 as D (5 bases). Germline CDR1 reads ENHRY; CDR2 reads SYGVKD. The CDR3 covers 15 residues. V lost 2 bases and J lost 2, with 13 bases in between. The DNA for the CDR3 is TGTGCCATCAGTGAGGGAGCCGCCGGGACCTACGAGCAGTACTTC. It encodes CAISEGAAGTYEQYF.

The count of this clone is one. The rearrangement links TRBV19 to TRBJ1-2; TRBD1 agrees at 7 bases. The trim removed 7 bases at V and 4 bases at J, leaving 12 bases unmatched. Germline lookup yields CDR1 LNHDA and CDR2 SQIVND (reference sequence). CDR3 length equals 15 residues. CDR3 in DNA: TGTGCCAGTACCGAGCAGGGGGACGGTGTCTATGGCTACACCTTC. Amino acids: CASTEQGDGVYGYTF. The entire variable domain, with the rest obtained from reference TRBV19 and TRBJ1-2, is as follows: DGGITQSPKYLFRKEGQNVTLSCEQNLNHDAMYWYRQDPGQGLRLIYYSQIVNDFQKGDIAEGYSVSREKKESFPLTVTSAQKNPTAFYLCASTEQGDGVYGYTFGSGTRLTVV.

The chain links TRBV14 to TRBJ2-1; possibly TRBD1 for D (5 bases). From germline, CDR1 is SGHDN and CDR2 FVKESK. V was trimmed by 1 base and J by 5 bases, leaving 12 bases between them. The CDR3 totals 15 residues. The CDR3 protein is CASSQVLGLNNEQFF. The CDR3 DNA reads TGTGCCAGCAGCCAAGTGTTGGGGCTCAACAATGAGCAGTTCTTC.

The chain employs TRBV28 and TRBJ2-2; D possibly corresponds to TRBD2 (6 bases). The CDR3 covers 15 residues. CDR1 is MDHEN and CDR2 is SYDVKM in the germline V gene. The V end was cut by 3 bases, the J end by 7 bases, with 15 bases between. The CDR3 sequence is CASSFLGERVGELFF. The CDR3 bases are TGTGCCAGCAGTTTCTTGGGGGAGCGGGTCGGGGAGCTGTTTTTT.

The CDR3, as DNA: TGTGCCAGCAGCCAGGAGGGACAGGGAGTTAACTATGGCTACACCTTC. Its protein is CASSQEGQGVNYGYTF. The chain couples TRBV4-2 to TRBJ1-2; TRBD1 aligns across 9 bases. Germline values: CDR1 LGHNA, CDR2 YNFKEQ. CDR3 length: 16 residues. V trimming: 3 bases; J trimming: 1 base; junction bases outside the gene matches: 6.

The chain employs TRBV5-1 and TRBJ2-7, with D maybe TRBD2 (6 bases). The CDR3 spans 14 residues. Trimming took 4 bases from V and 7 from J, leaving 18 bases between them. The germline V gene encodes CDR1 SGHRS and CDR2 YFSETQ. This CDR3 is CASSPPRTTGEQYF. CDR3 bases: TGCGCCAGCAGCCCCCCCCGGACTACCGGGGAGCAGTACTTC.

The chain has TRBV4-1 and TRBJ1-4; no reliable D call. Trimming pared 4 bases from V and 6 bases from J, leaving 15 bases between. The CDR3 consists of 15 residues. CDR1 and CDR2 from the germline V gene are MGHRA and YSYEKL. CDR3 nucleotide sequence: TGCGCCAGCAGCCCTCACAGACTAAGGGATGAAAAACTGTTTTTT. Amino acid sequence: CASSPHRLRDEKLFF.

V is TRBV5-1 and J is TRBJ2-7, with TRBD1 matching 8 bases. The germline V gene has CDR1 SGHRS and CDR2 YFSETQ. CDR3 size: 16 residues. The V and J ends lost 4 bases and 5 bases, in that order; junction bases with no gene match: 14. The CDR3 spells CASSPPLGQGSNEQYF. In DNA, the CDR3 is TGCGCCAGCAGCCCGCCCCTTGGACAGGGTTCGAACGAGCAGTACTTC.

This chain connects TRBV18 to TRBJ2-3; D unclear. The length of the CDR3 is 14 residues. Germline values: CDR1 KGHSH, CDR2 LQKENI. The V and J ends lost 5 bases and 4 bases respectively, with 13 bases between them. The chain's CDR3 is CASSIAARADTQYF. In nucleotides, the CDR3 is TGTGCCAGCTCAATAGCAGCTCGGGCAGATACGCAGTATTTT. Variable domain in full (rest from reference TRBV18 and TRBJ2-3): NAGVMQNPRHLVRRRGQEARLRCSPMKGHSHVYWYRQLPEEGLKFMVYLQKENIIDESGMPKERFSAEFPKEGPSILRIQQVVRGDSAAYFCASSIAARADTQYFGPGTRLTVL.

The chain has TRBV6-1 and TRBJ1-4; D remains unclear. Trimming shortened V by 1 base and J by 7 bases, and 13 bases separated the two germline ends. CDR1 is MNHNS and CDR2 is SASEGT in the germline V gene. The CDR3 spans 15 residues. The CDR3 nucleotides read TGTGCCAGCAGTGAAGTCGGGTTTCCCATTGAAAAACTGTTTTTT. Protein: CASSEVGFPIEKLFF.

This chain connects TRBV5-1 to TRBJ2-3; TRBD2 is a possible D gene (6 bases). Germline loops: CDR1 SGHRS, CDR2 YFSETQ. The CDR3 sequence is 15 residues long. The V end was cut by 0 bases, the J end by 4 bases, with 12 bases between. CDR3 residues: CASSLVGGEADTQYF. Written as DNA, the CDR3 is TGCGCCAGCAGCTTGGTGGGGGGAGAAGCAGATACGCAGTATTTT.

This sequence joins TRBV4-1 and TRBJ1-5; TRBD1 matches at 7 bases. Trimming at V came to 2 bases and at J to 2 bases, leaving 9 bases not matched to a gene. Germline V CDR1 and CDR2: MGHRA, YSYEKL. This CDR3 comprises 17 residues. The CDR3, as DNA: TGCGCCAGCAGCCAATCGACAGGGAATAGTGGCAATCAGCCCCAGCATTTT. This codes for CASSQSTGNSGNQPQHF.

This clone was observed a few times. CDR3 in DNA: TGTGCCAGCAGCTCATTGGGGGGAAACACCGGGGAGCTGTTTTTT. Its protein product is CASSSLGGNTGELFF. The gene calls are TRBV13 and TRBJ2-2, with D possibly being TRBD2 (6 bases). V was pared by 4 bases and J by 2 bases, with 11 bases between. Germline V lookup: CDR1 PRHDT, CDR2 FYEKMQ (reference sequence). This CDR3 spans 15 amino acids. Full variable domain (outside the CDR3, taken from reference TRBV13 and TRBJ2-2): AAGVIQSPRHLIKEKRETATLKCYPIPRHDTVYWYQQGPGQDPQFLISFYEKMQSDKGSIPDRFSAQQFSDYHSELNMSSLELGDSALYFCASSSLGGNTGELFFGEGSRLTVL.

This chain joins TRBV15 and TRBJ1-4, with 9 bases fitting TRBD1. Germline V gene data show CDR1 as LNHNV and CDR2 as YYDKDF (reference sequence). The CDR3 spans 14 residues. Trimming cost V 5 bases and J 7 bases; bases outside gene matches: 5. The CDR3 DNA is TGTGCCACCAGCTTTGGGACAGGGACTGAAAAACTGTTTTTT. Translated, it gives CATSFGTGTEKLFF.

This chain connects TRBV2 to TRBJ2-7, with a possible D match to TRBD1 (6 bases). The CDR3 has 14 residues. Germline V CDR1 and CDR2: SNHLY, FYNNEI. Trimming stripped 6 bases from V and 6 bases from J, with 18 bases between. CDR3 DNA: TGTGCCAGCAGCGTACCTTGGACAGTTGGCGAGCAGTACTTC. Translation gives CASSVPWTVGEQYF.

V usage is TRBV11-2 and J usage is TRBJ1-1; D unclear. The CDR3 loop spans 13 amino acids. Trimming shortened V by 5 bases and J by 8 bases, and 15 bases separated the two germline ends. Germline CDR1 is SGHAT and CDR2 is FQNNGV. CDR3 sequence (DNA): TGTGCCAGCAGCCCGGAGAGGGTCGCGGAAGCTTTCTTT. Its translation is CASSPERVAEAFF. Filled out from reference TRBV11-2 and TRBJ1-1, the complete variable domain reads EAGVAQSPRYKIIEKRQSVAFWCNPISGHATLYWYQQILGQGPKLLIQFQNNGVVDDSQLPKDRFSAERLKGVDSTLKIQPAKLEDSAVYLCASSPERVAEAFFGQGTRLTVV.

The chain employs TRBV4-2 and TRBJ2-3; 12 bases agree with TRBD1. The germline CDR1 and CDR2 sequences are LGHNA and YNFKEQ. This CDR3 comprises 17 residues. The junction had 10 bases not matched to a gene; V was cut back by 4 bases and J by 5 bases. CDR3 sequence: CASSPSPGQGAQDTQYF. The CDR3 DNA follows: TGTGCCAGCAGCCCTAGCCCGGGACAGGGGGCTCAAGATACGCAGTATTTT.

V gene TRBV4-1 combines with J gene TRBJ2-1; TRBD2 matches at 11 bases. The CDR3 has 16 amino acids. The V gene end was trimmed by 1 base and the J gene end by 8 bases; junction bases not matched to a gene: 7. Germline loops: CDR1 MGHRA, CDR2 YSYEKL. CDR3 coding DNA: TGCGCCAGCAGCCAAGCTACTAGCGGGAGCGAATATGAGCAGTTCTTC. Its protein is CASSQATSGSEYEQFF.

The chain is built from TRBV11-2 and TRBJ1-2, with TRBD1 matching 10 bases. The CDR3 totals 17 residues. Per the germline V gene, CDR1 is SGHAT and CDR2 is FQNNGV. The V segment lost 4 bases and the J segment 8 bases; nucleotides outside the gene matches: 16. CDR3 in amino acids: CASSSPRQGATLGGYTF. The CDR3 DNA follows: TGTGCCAGCAGCTCACCAAGACAGGGGGCCACTCTAGGGGGCTACACCTTC.

The count of this clone is one. The chain is built from TRBV2 and TRBJ1-5; 10 bases are a match to TRBD1. There are 15 residues in the CDR3. Germline CDR1 SNHLY, CDR2 FYNNEI. J was trimmed by 6 bases and V by 6 bases; bases with no gene match: 8. The CDR3 sequence: CASSVDRGRAQPQHF. In nucleotides, the CDR3 is TGTGCCAGCAGCGTTGACAGGGGGCGTGCTCAGCCCCAGCATTTT.

The chain joins TRBV6-1 to TRBJ2-1; unclear D gene. V lost 3 bases and J 3 bases, leaving 6 bases between the germline ends. The germline V gene encodes CDR1 MNHNS and CDR2 SASEGT. This CDR3 is 13 amino acids long. For the CDR3, the DNA is TGTGCCAGCAGTGATCCCTACTACAATGAGCAGTTCTTC. Translating it yields CASSDPYYNEQFF.

The chain uses TRBV2 and TRBJ1-6, with a weak D call TRBD1 (6 bases). Between the trimmed V and J ends, which lost 6 bases and 2 bases, there was a span of 11 bases. This CDR3 is built from 15 residues. Germline loops: CDR1 SNHLY, CDR2 FYNNEI. The CDR3: CASRGRGTYNSPLHF. The CDR3 DNA sequence: TGTGCCAGCAGGGGCAGGGGCACCTATAATTCACCCCTCCACTTT.

This clone was recorded a few times. This chain joins TRBV7-2 and TRBJ2-1; 8 bases fit TRBD2. Unmatched junction bases numbered 9, after V lost 10 bases and J lost 4 bases. CDR3 length: 14 amino acids. Looked up from germline, CDR1 is SGHTA and CDR2 is FQGNSA. CDR3 loop: CATKEAGGYNEQFF. The CDR3 DNA is TGTGCCACCAAGGAGGCGGGAGGTTACAATGAGCAGTTCTTC. Full variable domain (outside the CDR3, taken from reference TRBV7-2 and TRBJ2-1): GAGVSQSPSNKVTEKGKDVELRCDPISGHTALYWYRQSLGQGLEFLIYFQGNSAPDKSGLPSDRFSAERTGGSVSTLTIQRTQQEDSAVYLCATKEAGGYNEQFFGPGTRLTVL.

The gene calls are TRBV10-3 and TRBJ2-7; 10 nucleotides match TRBD2. V gave up 2 bases and J gave up 0 bases; unmatched junction bases: 1. Germline lookup yields CDR1 ENHRY and CDR2 SYGVKD. The CDR3 sequence is 15 residues long. CDR3 nucleotides: TGTGCCATCAGTGAGGCTAGCGGGAGCTCCTACGAGCAGTACTTC. It encodes CAISEASGSSYEQYF.